This TCR beta chain was documented in a study of identifying expanded T cells in peripheral blood. Using immunoSEQ multiplex PCR, the repertoire was profiled, and TCRdb retains in-frame clones only, with some absent. Among 70,000 to 100,000 clones listed, almost 90% were seen once. Notes on this clone: Its target is unknown.

No infections or other immune events were documented during collection. Study-wide results and limits: Over approximately two and four weeks, about 17 and 20 clones changed, versus approximately 1.2 between replicates. Clone count variance between roughly two-week samples rose with total template count.

The sequence was obtained from a person aged 18 to 70 in good health. Source material: blood.

DNA of the CDR3: TGTGCCAGCAGCCTCGGGACAGACCAAGAGACCCAGTACTTC. This sequence encodes CASSLGTDQETQYF. The chain combines TRBV5-4 with TRBJ2-5; 7 bases line up with TRBD1. CDR3 length: 14 amino acids. Trimming removed 4 bases from V and 0 bases from J; junction bases left unmatched: 3. Germline CDR1 and CDR2: SGHNT and YYREEE (reference sequence).